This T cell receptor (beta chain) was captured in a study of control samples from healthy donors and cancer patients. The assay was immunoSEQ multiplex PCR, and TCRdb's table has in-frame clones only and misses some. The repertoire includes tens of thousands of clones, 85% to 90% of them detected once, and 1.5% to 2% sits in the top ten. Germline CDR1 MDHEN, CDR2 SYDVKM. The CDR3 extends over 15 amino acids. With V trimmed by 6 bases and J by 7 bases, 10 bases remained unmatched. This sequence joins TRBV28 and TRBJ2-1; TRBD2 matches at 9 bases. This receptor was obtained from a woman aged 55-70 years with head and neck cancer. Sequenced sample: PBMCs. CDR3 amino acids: CASRRSGSGWNEQFF. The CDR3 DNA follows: TGTGCCAGCAGACGTAGCGGGAGCGGCTGGAATGAGCAGTTCTTC.